A single sample is the source of the 6 T cell receptor beta chains below, sequenced in a study of blood T cell repertoires in COVID-19. Here immunoSEQ multiplex PCR was the method, and the copy in TCRdb shows in-frame clones only, minus some. In the table there are some 260,000 clones, approximately 85% of which are singletons. Sequencing input: peripheral blood. Every receptor here comes from a woman in her thirties with acute or convalescent COVID-19.

The chain is built from TRBV18 and TRBJ2-6, with TRBD1 identical over 7 bases. The V and J ends lost 1 base and 2 bases, in that order; junction bases with no gene match: 5. The CDR3 length is 17 residues. The V gene's germline CDR1 is KGHSH and CDR2 LQKENI. CDR3 DNA: TGTGCCAGCTCACCACGCCCCGGGACAGCTGGGGCCAACGTCCTGACTTTC. Its protein is CASSPRPGTAGANVLTF.

The CDR3 DNA is TGTGCCAGCAGACAAGAGAGGGGGTTCCGGCAAGAGACCCAGTACTTC. Its protein product is CASRQERGFRQETQYF. V and J are TRBV11-2 and TRBJ2-5; maybe TRBD1 (6 bases). Trimming stripped 6 bases from V and 2 bases from J, with 19 bases between. Germline assignment: CDR1 SGHAT and CDR2 FQNNGV. The CDR3 spans 16 residues.

CDR3 coding DNA: TGTGCCAGCAGTGTATCTGGACTAGCGGGAGGATTCTACAATGAGCAGTTCTTC. Translated: CASSVSGLAGGFYNEQFF. The rearrangement links TRBV6-4 to TRBJ2-1, with 14 bases lining up with TRBD2. This CDR3 comprises 18 residues. Trimming took 4 bases from V and 3 from J; bases not matched to a gene: 8. The germline gives CDR1 MRHNA, CDR2 SNTAGT.

Only a few counts were recorded for this clone. V gene TRBV30 combines with J gene TRBJ1-1; D unresolved. V lost 0 bases and J 4 bases, leaving 9 bases between the germline ends. The CDR3 has 13 residues. In germline, CDR1 is GTSNPN, CDR2 SVGIG (reference sequence). The chain's CDR3 is CAWSVHSGTEAFF. CDR3 DNA sequence: TGTGCCTGGAGTGTACACTCAGGCACTGAAGCTTTCTTT.

The chain joins TRBV18 to TRBJ2-2, with 7 bases aligning to TRBD1. CDR3 length: 18 residues. The V segment lost 4 bases and the J segment 4 bases; nucleotides outside the gene matches: 15. Germline V lookup: CDR1 KGHSH, CDR2 LQKENI. The CDR3 nucleotides are TGTGCCAGCTCACAGACCACCGCCCACAGGGGTGGCACCGGGGAGCTGTTTTTT. Translating gives CASSQTTAHRGGTGELFF.

The genes are TRBV19 and TRBJ1-5, with D unresolved. The V end lost 5 bases, the J end lost 4 bases, and 15 bases lay between the germline ends. The CDR3 contains 15 residues. Germline CDR1 and CDR2: LNHDA and SQIVND (reference sequence). CDR3 in DNA: TGTGCCAGTAGTTCCTCGGGAATAAAAAATCAGCCCCAGCATTTT. It codes for CASSSSGIKNQPQHF.